This TCR beta chain comes out of a study of PD-L1 blockade in urothelial cancer. Overall study context: Researchers found blood samples held a median of approximately 150,000 T cells. Study observations and caveats: In blood sampled pretreatment, TCR clonality below the median predicted better survival.

Method: immunoSEQ multiplex PCR; TCRdb's copy keeps in-frame clones and lacks some. The table lists some 120,000 clones, approximately 84% of them singletons. The V end lost 3 bases, the J end lost 7 bases, and 22 bases lay between the germline ends. CDR3 length equals 17 residues. Germline CDR1 and CDR2: MGHRA and YSYEKL. As concerns this clone: Its matching antigen is unknown.

The time point was: pretreatment peripheral blood. This receptor was taken from a man aged 45-65 years with urothelial cancer. The chain couples TRBV4-1 to TRBJ2-1; D might be TRBD2 (6 bases). Sequencing used PBMCs, obtained around atezolizumab (anti-PD-L1) treatment. This CDR3 reads CASSHPLRTKVRNEQFF. The DNA for the CDR3 is TGCGCCAGCAGCCACCCCCTCCGGACTAAGGTCAGGAATGAGCAGTTCTTC.